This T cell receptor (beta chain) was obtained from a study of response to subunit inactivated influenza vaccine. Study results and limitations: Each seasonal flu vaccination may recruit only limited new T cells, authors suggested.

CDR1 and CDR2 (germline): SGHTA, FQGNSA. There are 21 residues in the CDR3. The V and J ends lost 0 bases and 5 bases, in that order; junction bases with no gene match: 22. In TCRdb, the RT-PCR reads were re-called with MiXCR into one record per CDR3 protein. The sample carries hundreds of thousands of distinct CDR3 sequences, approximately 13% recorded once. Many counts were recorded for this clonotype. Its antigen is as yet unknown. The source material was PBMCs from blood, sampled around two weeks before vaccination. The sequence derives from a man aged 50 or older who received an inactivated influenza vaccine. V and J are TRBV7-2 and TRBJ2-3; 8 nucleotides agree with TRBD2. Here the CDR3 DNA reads TGTGCCAGCAGCTTAGCTTATAACCGTCGAGCGGGAGTTTGGGGTTTAGATACGCAGTATTTT. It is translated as CASSLAYNRRAGVWGLDTQYF.